This T cell receptor beta chain derives from a study of blood T cell repertoires in COVID-19. Background on the study: Sample material is recorded as cDNA or gDNA derived from T cells, B-cell-depleted T cells, or PBMCs.

As processed by the authors: Cell counts per sample came from amplifying reference gene primers. Some clones are missing from TCRdb's copy, which holds only in-frame ones; the method was immunoSEQ multiplex PCR. That table gives V, J and clone size, and the DNA gave D and trimming. The sample has about 170,000 clones, under 90% seen once; the top ten hold roughly 15%. The table lists this clone with a count of one. Germline values: CDR1 MNHEY, CDR2 SVGAGI. The V gene lost 7 bases and the J gene lost 9 bases, with 16 bases spanning the gap. CDR3 length: 13 residues. The chain is built from TRBV6-5 and TRBJ2-1; D may be TRBD2 (7 bases). The sequenced sample was peripheral blood. The sequence came from a woman in her 70s with COVID-19, enrolled during active disease. This CDR3 reads CASIGGGAREQFF. CDR3 nucleotides: TGTGCCAGCATAGGTGGGGGGGCACGTGAGCAGTTCTTC.